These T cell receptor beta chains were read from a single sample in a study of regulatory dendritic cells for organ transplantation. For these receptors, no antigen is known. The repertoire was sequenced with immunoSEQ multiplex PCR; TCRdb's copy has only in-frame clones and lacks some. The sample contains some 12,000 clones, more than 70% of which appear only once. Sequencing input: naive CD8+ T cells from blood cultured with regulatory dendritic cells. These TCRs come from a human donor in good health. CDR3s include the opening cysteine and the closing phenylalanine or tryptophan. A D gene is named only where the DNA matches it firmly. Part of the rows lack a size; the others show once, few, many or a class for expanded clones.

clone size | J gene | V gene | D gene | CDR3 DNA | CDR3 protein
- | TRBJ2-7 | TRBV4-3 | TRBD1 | TGCGCCAGCAGCCCCAAACATCTGCCGGGACAGGGAGGCTACGAGCAGTACTTC | CASSPKHLPGQGGYEQYF
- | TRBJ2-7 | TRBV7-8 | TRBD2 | TGTGCCAGCAGCTTAGCCGGACTAGCGGGGAACTCCTACGAGCAGTACTTC | CASSLAGLAGNSYEQYF
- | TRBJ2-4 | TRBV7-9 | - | TGTGCCAGCAGCTCGGAGGAGCTACTAGCCAAAAACATTCAGTACTTC | CASSSEELLAKNIQYF
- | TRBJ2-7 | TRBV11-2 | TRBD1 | TGTGCCAGCAGTTCACAGGGGACGAGCTCCTACGAGCAGTACTTC | CASSSQGTSSYEQYF
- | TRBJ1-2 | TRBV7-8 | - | TGTGCCAGCAGCTTAAAAGACGGGACAAAAGGCTCTAACTATGGCTACACCTTC | CASSLKDGTKGSNYGYTF
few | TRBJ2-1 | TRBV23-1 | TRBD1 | TGCGCCAGCAGTCGACAGACAGGGACACGGGAGCAGTTCTTC | CASSRQTGTREQFF
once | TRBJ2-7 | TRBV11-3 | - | TGTGCCAGCAGCAGCTCACGTAGGGGGAATGAGCAGTACTTC | CASSSSRRGNEQYF
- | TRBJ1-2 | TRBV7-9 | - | TGTGCCAGCAGCTACGCCGGGACAACCTATGGCTACACCTTC | CASSYAGTTYGYTF
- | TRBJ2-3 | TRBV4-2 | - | TGTGCCAGCAGCCAGACCCAGGGGTTCACAGATACGCAGTATTTT | CASSQTQGFTDTQYF
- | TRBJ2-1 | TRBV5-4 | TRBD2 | TGTGCCAGCAGCCCACCGGAGACTAGCGGGGGGGCCGATGAGCAGTTCTTC | CASSPPETSGGADEQFF
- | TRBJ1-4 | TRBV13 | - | TGTGCCAGCAGCTTACGGTCAACTAATGAAAAACTGTTTTTT | CASSLRSTNEKLFF
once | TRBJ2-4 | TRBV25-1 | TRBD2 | TGTGCCAGCAGCGCTTCTCGCGGGGGGTTGGGAAACATTCAGTACTTC | CASSASRGGLGNIQYF
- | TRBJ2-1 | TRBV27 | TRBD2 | TGTGCCAGCAGTTTGAATCTAGCGGGGGGTTACAATGAGCAGTTCTTC | CASSLNLAGGYNEQFF
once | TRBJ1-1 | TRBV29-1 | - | TGCAGCGTTACCGATTGGAGCACTGAAGCTTTCTTT | CSVTDWSTEAFF
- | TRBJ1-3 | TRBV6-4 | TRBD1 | TGTGCCAGCAGTGAGGGACAGGGAAACACCATATATTTT | CASSEGQGNTIYF
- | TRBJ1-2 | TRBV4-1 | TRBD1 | TGCGCCAGCAGCCATCCCCGGACAGGGCGAGTTGACTATGGCTACACCTTC | CASSHPRTGRVDYGYTF
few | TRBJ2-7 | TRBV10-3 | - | TGTGCCATCAGTGAGTCGACGGGGGGCTGGTACGAGCAGTACTTC | CAISESTGGWYEQYF
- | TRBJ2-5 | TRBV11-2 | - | TGTGCCAGCAGCTTACCCCTAGACGAGACCCAGTACTTC | CASSLPLDETQYF
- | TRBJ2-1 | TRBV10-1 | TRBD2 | TGCGCCAGCAGTAGCGGGGCCTACAATGAGCAGTTCTTC | CASSSGAYNEQFF
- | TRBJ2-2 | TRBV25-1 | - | TGTGCCAGCAGTGAACGGGGAACAGGGAGGGCCGGGGAGCTGTTTTTT | CASSERGTGRAGELFF
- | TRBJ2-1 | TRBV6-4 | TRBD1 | TGTGCCAGCAGCGTGACAGGGGGCGTCTCCTACAATGAGCAGTTCTTC | CASSVTGGVSYNEQFF
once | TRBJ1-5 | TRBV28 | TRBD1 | TGTGCCAGCAGTGGGACAGGGGTGGGTCAGCCCCAGCATTTT | CASSGTGVGQPQHF
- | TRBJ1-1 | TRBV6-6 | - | TGTGCCAGCAGTTACTCCGCGACAGGCGCTGAAGCTTTCTTT | CASSYSATGAEAFF
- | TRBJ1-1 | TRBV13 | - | TGTGCCAGCAGCCCCACTCCTTACACTGAAGCTTTCTTT | CASSPTPYTEAFF
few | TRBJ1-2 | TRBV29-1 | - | TGCAGCGTTGAAGGGGACACTCACGATGGCTACACCTTC | CSVEGDTHDGYTF
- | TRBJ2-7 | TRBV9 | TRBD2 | TGTGCCAGCAGCGTAGACCCGGGACTAGCAAGCGAGCAGTACTTC | CASSVDPGLASEQYF
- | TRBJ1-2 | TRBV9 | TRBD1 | TGTGCCAGCAGCGAGGGGACAGGGTCGGCCCTCGGCTACACCTTC | CASSEGTGSALGYTF